This T cell receptor (beta chain) was captured by sequencing in a study of cytomegalovirus exposure and HLA in healthy donors. PCR was performed using 60 Vbeta and 13 Jbeta primers. Repertoires were generated with immunoSEQ multiplex PCR, while TCRdb's copy carries only in-frame clones and drops some. The sample holds 150,000 to 200,000 clones; around 78% are singletons and the top ten take just over 2%. The V gene's germline CDR1 is LGHNA and CDR2 YSLEER. The CDR3 sequence is 16 residues long. J lost 1 base, V lost 3 bases, and 6 bases had no gene match. Study results and limitations: Previously analyzed data showed that most TCR beta V segments were productive at a frequency of about 90% or about 30%. Some segments of the V type, notably TRBV6-2 and TRBV6-3, were excluded as indistinguishable.

About this clone: What it binds is not known.

This clonotype was obtained from a woman aged 25 to 39 in good health and CMV-seropositive. The chain employs TRBV4-3 and TRBJ2-3; TRBD2 matches at 8 bases. The sample taken for sequencing was PBMCs. Written as DNA, the CDR3 is TGCGCCAGCAGCCACACGCGGGAGGCACGCACAGATACGCAGTATTTT. Protein sequence: CASSHTREARTDTQYF.